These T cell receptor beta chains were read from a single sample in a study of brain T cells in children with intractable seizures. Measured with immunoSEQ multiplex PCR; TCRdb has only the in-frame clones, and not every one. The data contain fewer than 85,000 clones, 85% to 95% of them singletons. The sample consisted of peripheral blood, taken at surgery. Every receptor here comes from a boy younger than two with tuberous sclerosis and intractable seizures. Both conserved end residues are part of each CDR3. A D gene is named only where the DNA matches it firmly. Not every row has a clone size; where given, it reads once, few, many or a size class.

TGTGCCAGCAGCTTATTTGGCGGCCGGGGAGAGACCCAGTACTTC,CASSLFGGRGETQYF,-,-,15,TRBJ2-5,TRBV7-3
TGTGCCAGCTCACCACCCATGGTCAGCGGGGGCTACACCTTC,CASSPPMVSGGYTF,-,-,14,TRBJ1-2,TRBV18
TGTGCCTGGAGTGTCGCCAACGAGCAGTACTTC,CAWSVANEQYF,-,-,11,TRBJ2-7,TRBV30
TGTGCCAGCAGCACCGGACTAGCGGTAGAAGAGACCCAGTACTTC,CASSTGLAVEETQYF,-,TRBD2,15,TRBJ2-5,TRBV11-2
TGTGCCAGCAGCGATAGGGTATACGAGCAGTACTTC,CASSDRVYEQYF,-,-,12,TRBJ2-7,TRBV7-8
TGTGCCAGCAGCGCCCACGGATGGGGACAGGGGTCACCCCTCCACTTT,CASSAHGWGQGSPLHF,-,TRBD1,16,TRBJ1-6,TRBV9
TGTGCCAGCAGTTTTAGCGGGTATTACACAGATACGCAGTATTTT,CASSFSGYYTDTQYF,-,TRBD2,15,TRBJ2-3,TRBV6-5
TGTGCCAGCAGCTTGTTGGTCGGCGGGGGGACCTACGAGCAGTACTTC,CASSLLVGGGTYEQYF,once,TRBD2,16,TRBJ2-7,TRBV5-5
TGTGCCAGCAGCTTAGAGACGAACAAGAACTACGAGCAGTACTTC,CASSLETNKNYEQYF,-,-,15,TRBJ2-7,TRBV11-2
TGTGCCATCACAATGCCAGTGCGTAATTCACCCCTCCACTTT,CAITMPVRNSPLHF,-,-,14,TRBJ1-6,TRBV2
TGCGCCAGCAGGCGAGTCCAGGGGGCATCCTACGAGCAGTACTTC,CASRRVQGASYEQYF,-,TRBD1,15,TRBJ2-7,TRBV5-1
TGTGCCAGCAGTGTTCTGGGTGGACGGACCTTCTATGGCTACACCTTC,CASSVLGGRTFYGYTF,-,-,16,TRBJ1-2,TRBV6-1
TGTGCCAGCAGCTTCCATCCGCCGGGACTAGCGCGGGGCCCTGGCACAGATACGCAGTATTTT,CASSFHPPGLARGPGTDTQYF,-,TRBD2,21,TRBJ2-3,TRBV7-3
TGCGCCAGCAGCTTGGAAGACAGGGATTATGGCTACACCTTC,CASSLEDRDYGYTF,-,TRBD1,14,TRBJ1-2,TRBV5-1
TGTGCCAGCAGTTCCCGGGCAGGGGGCCTTGGGGCTTTCTTT,CASSSRAGGLGAFF,-,TRBD1,14,TRBJ1-1,TRBV27
TGTGCCTGGAGTGGAGGACAGGTAGAAAAACTGTTTTTT,CAWSGGQVEKLFF,-,TRBD1,13,TRBJ1-4,TRBV30
TGTGCCAGCAGTCCCTTTGCCGGGACAGGAGCTTTCTTT,CASSPFAGTGAFF,once,TRBD1,13,TRBJ1-1,TRBV27
TGTGCCAGCAGTGGGAATTCGGGGGCGCTAACCGGGGAGCTGTTTTTT,CASSGNSGALTGELFF,once,-,16,TRBJ2-2,TRBV2
TGTGCCTGGAGTGTTCTGACTAGCGCGTACGAGCAGTACTTC,CAWSVLTSAYEQYF,-,TRBD2,14,TRBJ2-7,TRBV30
TGTGCCAGCAGCGGTTTCAGTGGGAGAGGGGCGAATGAGCAGTTCTTC,CASSGFSGRGANEQFF,-,-,16,TRBJ2-1,TRBV9
TGCGCCAGCAGCTCCCGGGGCGCGGGAGATACGCAGTATTTT,CASSSRGAGDTQYF,-,-,14,TRBJ2-3,TRBV5-1
TGTGCCAAGGCGGGACAGGGGATGATCAATCAGCCCCAGCATTTT,CAKAGQGMINQPQHF,-,-,15,TRBJ1-5,TRBV21-1
TGTGCCAGTACCCGGGGGGGGGCGGACCCTAATGAAAAACTGTTTTTT,CASTRGGADPNEKLFF,-,-,16,TRBJ1-4,TRBV19
TGTGCCAGCAGTTCCACTCCAAGCTCCTACAATGAGCAGTTCTTC,CASSSTPSSYNEQFF,-,-,15,TRBJ2-1,TRBV2
TGTGCCAGCAGCTTAGCCCGGGGCGAGACCCAGTACTTC,CASSLARGETQYF,-,-,13,TRBJ2-5,TRBV7-9
TGCGCCAGCAGCTTGGATGGGGGTTCTTCCTCTGGGGCCAACGTCCTGACTTTC,CASSLDGGSSSGANVLTF,-,-,18,TRBJ2-6,TRBV5-1
TGTGCCAGCAGTTGGGACAGGGACGACGAGCAGTACTTC,CASSWDRDDEQYF,-,TRBD1,13,TRBJ2-7,TRBV13
TGTGCCAGCAGCTTAAGTGGAGAGACCCAGTACTTC,CASSLSGETQYF,-,-,12,TRBJ2-5,TRBV5-6
TGTGCCACCAGTGATCCAGGGACAGGAGACGAGCAGTACTTC,CATSDPGTGDEQYF,-,TRBD1,14,TRBJ2-7,TRBV24-1
TGTGCCAGCAGGACTAGCGGGGGGGCCTACAATGAGCAGTTCTTC,CASRTSGGAYNEQFF,-,TRBD2,15,TRBJ2-1,TRBV4-2
TGTGCCAGCAGCTTAGGGGGCAGGAACAATGAGCAGTTCTTC,CASSLGGRNNEQFF,few,-,14,TRBJ2-1,TRBV7-3
TGTGCCAGCAGGGGGACAGGGGGCAATCAGCCCCAGCATTTT,CASRGTGGNQPQHF,few,TRBD1,14,TRBJ1-5,TRBV28
TGTGCCAGCAGCACCACTATCGGGAGGCCCATGGGGTCTAATGAGCAGTTCTTC,CASSTTIGRPMGSNEQFF,-,TRBD2,18,TRBJ2-1,TRBV14
TGTGCCTCGAGGGAAGGGGTAGGAGGGGATGAGCAGTTCTTC,CASREGVGGDEQFF,-,-,14,TRBJ2-1,TRBV6-5